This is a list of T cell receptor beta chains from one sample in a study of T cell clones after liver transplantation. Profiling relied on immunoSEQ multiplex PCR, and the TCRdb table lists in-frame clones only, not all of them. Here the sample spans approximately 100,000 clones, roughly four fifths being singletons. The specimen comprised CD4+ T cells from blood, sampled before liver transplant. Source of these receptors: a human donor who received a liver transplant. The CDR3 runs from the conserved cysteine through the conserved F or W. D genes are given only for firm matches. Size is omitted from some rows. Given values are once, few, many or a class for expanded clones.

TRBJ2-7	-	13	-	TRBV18	TGTGCCAGCTCGACACAGGGAACCTACGAGCAGTACTTC	CASSTQGTYEQYF
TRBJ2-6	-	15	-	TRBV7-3	TGTGCCAGCAGCTTTGACAACTCTGGGGCCAACGTCCTGACTTTC	CASSFDNSGANVLTF
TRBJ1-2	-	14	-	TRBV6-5	TGTGCCAGCAGTTACTCGTTCAAAGGGAGTGGCTACACCTTC	CASSYSFKGSGYTF
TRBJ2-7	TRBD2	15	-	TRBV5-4	TGTGCCAGCAGCCTGGGGACTAGCGGTTCCTACGAGCAGTACTTC	CASSLGTSGSYEQYF
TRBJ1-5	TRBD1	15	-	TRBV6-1	TGTGCCAGCAGTCCTCTTGGACAGGGGAATCAGCCCCAGCATTTT	CASSPLGQGNQPQHF
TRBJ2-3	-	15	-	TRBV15	TGTGCCACCAGCAGTCGTCAGTTAGGCACAGATACGCAGTATTTT	CATSSRQLGTDTQYF
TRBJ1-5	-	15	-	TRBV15	TGTGCCACCAGCAGAGATGGGACACTGAATCAGCCCCAGCATTTT	CATSRDGTLNQPQHF
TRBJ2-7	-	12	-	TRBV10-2	TGCGCCAGCAGTGAGAGGGTCTACGAGCAGTACTTC	CASSERVYEQYF
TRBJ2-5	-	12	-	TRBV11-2	TGTGCCAGCAGCTTAGAGAGGGAGACCCAGTACTTC	CASSLERETQYF
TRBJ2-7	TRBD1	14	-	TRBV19	TGTGCCAGTAAAGGGACAGGGGGTTTCGGCGAGCAGTACTTC	CASKGTGGFGEQYF
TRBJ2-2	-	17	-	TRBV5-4	TGTGCCAGCAGCCCCCCCGAGAAGGGGTTCAACACCGGGGAGCTGTTTTTT	CASSPPEKGFNTGELFF
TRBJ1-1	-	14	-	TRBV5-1	TGCGCCAGCAGCTTTGAGGCGCATTCCACTGAAGCTTTCTTT	CASSFEAHSTEAFF
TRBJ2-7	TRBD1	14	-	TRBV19	TGTGCCAGTAGCCGGGACAGGGGACCCTACGAGCAGTACTTC	CASSRDRGPYEQYF
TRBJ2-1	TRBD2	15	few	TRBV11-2	TGTGCCAGCAGCCGAAGGGCTAGCGGGAGCGATGAGCAGTTCTTC	CASSRRASGSDEQFF
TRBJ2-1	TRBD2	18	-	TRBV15	TGTGCCACCAGGAGTTCTCGGAGCGGGGGGGCGTTTTACAATGAGCAGTTCTTC	CATRSSRSGGAFYNEQFF
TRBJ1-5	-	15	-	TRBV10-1	TGCGCCAGCAGTGAGTGGCGGGGCCGGGATCAGCCCCAGCATTTT	CASSEWRGRDQPQHF
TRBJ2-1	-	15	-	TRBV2	TGTGCCAGCAGTGATTCCGGGACTTTCTACAATGAGCAGTTCTTC	CASSDSGTFYNEQFF
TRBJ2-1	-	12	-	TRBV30	TGTGCCTGGAGTGTAAAACACGATGAGCAGTTCTTC	CAWSVKHDEQFF
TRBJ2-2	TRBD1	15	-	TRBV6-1	TGTGCCAGCTCCTTAGAGGGACAGGGTCCCGGGGAGCTGTTTTTT	CASSLEGQGPGELFF
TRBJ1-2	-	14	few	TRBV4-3	TGCGCCAGCAGCCAAATTCGCAGGGGCTCCGGCTACACCTTC	CASSQIRRGSGYTF
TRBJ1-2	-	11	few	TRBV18	TGTGCCAGCTCACGGAGCTATGGCTACACCTTC	CASSRSYGYTF
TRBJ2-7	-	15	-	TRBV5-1	TGCGCCAGCAGCTTAACCTCGGGTCCCCTCTACGAGCAGTACTTC	CASSLTSGPLYEQYF
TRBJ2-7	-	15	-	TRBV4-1	TGCGCCAGCAGCCACCCCTCGTCGGGGCTCTACGAGCAGTACTTC	CASSHPSSGLYEQYF
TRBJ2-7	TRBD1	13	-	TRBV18	TGTGCCAGCTCACCGAGGGGGCCAGAAGAGCAGTACTTC	CASSPRGPEEQYF
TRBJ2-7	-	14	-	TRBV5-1	TGCGCCAGCAGCTGGGTTACTGGAGGGCACGAGCAGTACTTC	CASSWVTGGHEQYF
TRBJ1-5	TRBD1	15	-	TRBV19	TGTGCCAGTAGTCCTACAGGGGTGGGAGGTCAGCCCCAGCATTTT	CASSPTGVGGQPQHF
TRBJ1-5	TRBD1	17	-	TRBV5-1	TGCGCCAGCAGCCCGGGGACAGGGAGAAATGGCAATCAGCCCCAGCATTTT	CASSPGTGRNGNQPQHF
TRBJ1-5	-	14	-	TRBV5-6	TGTGCCAGCAGCTGGGGGGGGCTGGACCAGCCCCAGCATTTT	CASSWGGLDQPQHF
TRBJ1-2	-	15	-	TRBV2	TGTGCCAGCAGTGAGCTTCAATTAGCTAACTATGGCTACACCTTC	CASSELQLANYGYTF
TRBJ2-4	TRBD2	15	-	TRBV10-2	TGCGCCAGCAGTGGCCCACTAGCGTCAAAGGGGAATCAGTACTTC	CASSGPLASKGNQYF
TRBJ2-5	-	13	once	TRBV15	TGTGCCACCAGCAGCTGGGGACGCGAGACCCAGTACTTC	CATSSWGRETQYF
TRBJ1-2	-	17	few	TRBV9	TGTGCCAGCAGCGACCCTAGGACAGCCCGGATCAACTATGGCTACACCTTC	CASSDPRTARINYGYTF
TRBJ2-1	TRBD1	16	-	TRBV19	TGTGCCAGTAGTCCCAGGACAGGGGGCGCCTACAATGAGCAGTTCTTC	CASSPRTGGAYNEQFF
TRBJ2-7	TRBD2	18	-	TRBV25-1	TGTGCCAGCAGTGACCCTCGTTCTAGCGGGAGGGCCGTATACGAGCAGTACTTC	CASSDPRSSGRAVYEQYF
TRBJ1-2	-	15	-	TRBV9	TGTGCCAGCAGCGTGTTCGACAGGCAACTCTATGGCTACACCTTC	CASSVFDRQLYGYTF
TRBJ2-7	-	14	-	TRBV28	TGTGCCAGGAAAGGGGGGCGGGAGCATGGCGAGCAGTACTTC	CARKGGREHGEQYF
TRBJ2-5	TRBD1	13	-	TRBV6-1	TGTGCCAGCAGTATGACAGGGACCGAGACCCAGTACTTC	CASSMTGTETQYF
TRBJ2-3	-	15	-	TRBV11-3	TGTGCCAGCAGCCTAACAGGGATGAGCACAGATACGCAGTATTTT	CASSLTGMSTDTQYF
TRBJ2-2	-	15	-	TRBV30	TGTGCCTGGAGGATTACAGGAGTCAACACCGGGGAGCTGTTTTTT	CAWRITGVNTGELFF
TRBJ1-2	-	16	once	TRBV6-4	TGTGCCAGCAGTAAGGAGGCGGGGGGCGCAGGTGGAGGCTACACCTTC	CASSKEAGGAGGGYTF
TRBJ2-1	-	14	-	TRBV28	TGTGCCAGCAGTTTATTAGCCAGGGAAAATGAGCAGTTCTTC	CASSLLARENEQFF
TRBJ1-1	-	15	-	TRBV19	TGTGCCAGTAGTATAAGGCAACCTATGAACACTGAAGCTTTCTTT	CASSIRQPMNTEAFF
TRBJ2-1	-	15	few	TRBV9	TGTGCCAGCAGCGGGGGAGTACCCTCCTACAATGAGCAGTTCTTC	CASSGGVPSYNEQFF
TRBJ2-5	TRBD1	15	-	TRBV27	TGTGCCAGCGGACTCGGACAGGGTAGACAAGAGACCCAGTACTTC	CASGLGQGRQETQYF
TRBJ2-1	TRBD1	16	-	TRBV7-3	TGTGCCAGCAGCTCGGACCGGGACAGGGGTGGAAATGAGCAGTTCTTC	CASSSDRDRGGNEQFF
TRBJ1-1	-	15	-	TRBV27	TGTGCCAGCAGTCACCATCCGGGGCCTAACACTGAAGCTTTCTTT	CASSHHPGPNTEAFF
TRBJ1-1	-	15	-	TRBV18	TGTGCCAGCTCACCTTCCCCAGACGGGAACACTGAAGCTTTCTTT	CASSPSPDGNTEAFF
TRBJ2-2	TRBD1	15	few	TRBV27	TGTGCCAGCGGGAGACAGGGGACGAACACCGGGGAGCTGTTTTTT	CASGRQGTNTGELFF
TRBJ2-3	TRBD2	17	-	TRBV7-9	TGTGCCAGCAGCCAACTAGCGGGAGGGATTAGCACAGATACGCAGTATTTT	CASSQLAGGISTDTQYF
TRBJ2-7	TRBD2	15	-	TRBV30	TGTGCCTGGAGTAAGACTAGCGGGGTCCAAAACGAGCAGTACTTC	CAWSKTSGVQNEQYF